The rows below give T cell receptor beta chains drawn from one sample of a study of control samples from healthy donors and cancer patients. Repertoires were generated with immunoSEQ multiplex PCR, while TCRdb's copy carries only in-frame clones and drops some. The top ten hold around 1.6% of the sample, which has roughly 150,000 clones, 70% to 90% seen once. Input material: blood. The receptor set was obtained from a man between 18 and 29 years old in good health. Both conserved end residues are part of each CDR3. D genes are given only for firm matches. The size entry is marked missing in some rows and otherwise reads once, few, many or a size class.

size	V	D	J	DNA	CDR3
NA	TRBV5-1	NA	TRBJ2-2	TGCGCCAGCAGCCTCACCGGGTCAGGCACCGGGGAGCTGTTTTTT	CASSLTGSGTGELFF
NA	TRBV5-5	NA	TRBJ2-1	TGTGCCAGCAGCGGGGGGCTAGCAGGTGAGCAGTTCTTC	CASSGGLAGEQFF
NA	TRBV28	TRBD2	TRBJ2-7	TGTGCCAGCAGTTTCCCCCAGCGGGGGCCCAGCTCCTACGAGCAGTACTTC	CASSFPQRGPSSYEQYF
NA	TRBV4-3	TRBD2	TRBJ2-3	TGCGCCAGCAGCCAAGTAAGCGGGGGAAGCACAGATACGCAGTATTTT	CASSQVSGGSTDTQYF
NA	TRBV5-4	NA	TRBJ1-1	TGTGCCAGCAGCTTGGCCCCAGGGTATGAAGCTTTCTTT	CASSLAPGYEAFF
NA	TRBV25-1	NA	TRBJ1-6	TGTGCCAGCAGTGAATATAAGGGCGGCAATTCACCCCTCCACTTT	CASSEYKGGNSPLHF
NA	TRBV25-1	NA	TRBJ1-3	TGTGCCAGCAAGGGGTACGGAAACACCATATATTTT	CASKGYGNTIYF
NA	TRBV5-1	TRBD1	TRBJ1-2	TGCGCCAGCAGCTTGAGAGACAGGGGGCGTCCAGATGGCTACACCTTC	CASSLRDRGRPDGYTF
NA	TRBV20-1	NA	TRBJ2-5	TGCAGTGCTAGTGACTTCGCCAGGGGGGGAGAGACCCAGTACTTC	CSASDFARGGETQYF
NA	TRBV19	NA	TRBJ2-1	TGTGCCAGTAGTATAGACGACAGGAGCTCCTACAATGAGCAGTTCTTC	CASSIDDRSSYNEQFF
NA	TRBV2	NA	TRBJ2-1	TGTGCCAGCAGTGAATGTAGGCGGAATAGCTCCTACAATGAGCAGTTCTTC	CASSECRRNSSYNEQFF
once	TRBV5-8	TRBD1	TRBJ2-1	TGTGCCAGCAGCTTCTCCGGGACAGGGGGTCAGTTCTTC	CASSFSGTGGQFF
NA	TRBV6-5	TRBD1	TRBJ2-1	TGTGCCAGCAGACAGGGGAATGAGCAGTTCTTC	CASRQGNEQFF
NA	TRBV19	NA	TRBJ1-2	TGTGCCAGTAGTTCCCGGAGTATGGGTTCACAGGGAGGCTACACCTTC	CASSSRSMGSQGGYTF
once	TRBV3-1/TRBV3-2	NA	TRBJ1-2	TGTGCCAGCAGCCAAAGGTGGAACTATGGCTACACCTTC	CASSQRWNYGYTF
NA	TRBV7-9	NA	TRBJ2-3	TGTGCCAGCAACGGGGTAGCCTCAGATACGCAGTATTTT	CASNGVASDTQYF
NA	TRBV13	NA	TRBJ1-1	TGTGCCAGCAGCTTAGGAGAAGGCATGAACACTGAAGCTTTCTTT	CASSLGEGMNTEAFF
NA	TRBV13	TRBD1	TRBJ2-3	TGTGCCAGCAGCGGACGGACAGGGGCACACCCTCGCGCGCAGTATACGCAGTATTTT	CASSGRTGAHPRAQYTQYF
NA	TRBV5-6	NA	TRBJ2-1	TGTGCCAGCAGCTTCGGATTGGATGAGCAGTTCTTC	CASSFGLDEQFF
NA	TRBV7-2	NA	TRBJ2-2	TGTGCCAGCAGCTCTTCCGGGGAGCTGTTTTTT	CASSSSGELFF
NA	TRBV20-1	TRBD2	TRBJ2-5	TGCAGTGCGAGTAGGACTAGCGGCCAAGAGACCCAGTACTTC	CSASRTSGQETQYF
NA	TRBV14	NA	TRBJ2-3	TGTGCCAGCAGCCACTTCGGGGGGCCCAGCACAGATACGCAGTATTTT	CASSHFGGPSTDTQYF
NA	TRBV4-3	TRBD1	TRBJ1-3	TGCGCCAGCAGCCAAGGGACAGGGTCTGGAAACACCATATATTTT	CASSQGTGSGNTIYF
NA	TRBV28	NA	TRBJ2-7	TGTGCCAGCAGTCTGGGGCAGGGTACCTACGAGCAGTACTTC	CASSLGQGTYEQYF
once	TRBV5-1	TRBD2	TRBJ2-3	TGCGCCAGCAGCCCGGGACTAGCGGGTTCCCACTCCACAGATACGCAGTATTTT	CASSPGLAGSHSTDTQYF
few	TRBV19	NA	TRBJ2-7	TGTGCCAGTAGTATAGAGGGATCGGGCGAGCAGTACTTC	CASSIEGSGEQYF
NA	TRBV10-3	NA	TRBJ1-1	TGTGCCATCAGTGGGGCGGGGGGCGAAGCTTTCTTT	CAISGAGGEAFF
NA	TRBV5-1	NA	TRBJ1-5	TGCGCCAGCAGTCCCGTGAGAGTGATCAATCAGCCCCAGCATTTT	CASSPVRVINQPQHF